This TCR beta chain came from a study of blood T cells in healthy people across ages. Study-wide results and caveats: A strong correlation between TCR beta diversity and naive T cell percentage was seen.

Of note for this clonotype: Its antigen is not known. Relative to the germline gene, one junction end is altered; a read error may explain this.

Primers used in a second PCR of about 7 to 12 cycles were a sample-barcoded 5' primer and a J-beta primer mix. TCRdb recomputed calls from the 5' RACE reads with MiXCR, one row per CDR3 protein. There are 1.5 million to 2 million distinct CDR3 sequences in the sample; about 39% occur only once, and 20% to 25% lies in the top ten. The CDR3 consists of 13 residues. Looked up from germline, CDR1 is SGHTA and CDR2 is FQGNSA. The clonotype was recovered from a human donor in good health. The sequenced sample consisted of blood. The V and J genes are TRBV7-2 and TRBJ2-7; D assignment may be TRBD1 or TRBD2 (6 bases each). The CDR3 coding sequence is TGTGCCAGCAGCCTAGCGAGGGACATCGAGCAGTACTTC. Residues: CASSLARDIEQYF.